This T cell receptor beta chain was sequenced during a study of T cells in Graves' hyperthyroidism and ophthalmopathy. Across the study: Before any treatment, at initial diagnosis, peripheral blood was collected.

The CDR3 loop spans 15 amino acids. After removal of 2 bases from V and 0 bases from J, the junction contained 5 bases not matched to a gene. Germline lookup yields CDR1 SQVTM and CDR2 ANQGSEA. Remarks on this clonotype: What it binds is unknown.

Researchers took RNA transcripts and amplified the TCR beta CDR3 regions from them. The HTBI primer set drove a first-round RT-PCR of the TCR CDR3. MiXCR, run by TCRdb on the multiplex PCR reads, gives a single entry per CDR3 protein. The sample lists 250,000 to 300,000 distinct CDR3 sequences, 13% occurring once. Whole-study findings and limits: Most expanded thyroid clonotypes above 0.001 recurred in blood.

It was uncontrolled infection, other autoimmune disease, pregnancy or lactation that excluded patients. A roughly 9.3 ml volume of fresh peripheral blood provided the PBMCs. This clonotype originated in a woman younger than 45 with Graves' hyperthyroidism that later progressed to Graves' ophthalmopathy. The chain links TRBV29-1 to TRBJ1-1, with 8 bases that match TRBD1. What was sequenced was blood. The DNA for the CDR3 is TGCAGCGTTGAAATCGACAGGGGAATGAACACTGAAGCTTTCTTT. The encoded protein is CSVEIDRGMNTEAFF.